This T cell receptor (beta chain) was sequenced in a study of shared clonotypes between healthy human individuals. In the study overall: For every donor, three CD4 naive, three CD4 memory, two CD8 naive and one CD8 memory plates were used.

Between the trimmed V and J ends, which lost 6 bases and 8 bases, there was a span of 13 bases. The germline gives CDR1 SNHLY, CDR2 FYNNEI. There are 12 residues in the CDR3. The table came from immunoSEQ multiplex PCR; TCRdb's copy has only in-frame clones and leaves some out. The data contain about 2,500,000 clones, more than 80% of them singletons. Sequencing used naive CD4+ T cells sorted from blood. As for subset: CD45RA+ positively selected. This chain joins TRBV2 and TRBJ1-2; D not certain. This TCR derives from a man aged 18-30 years in good health. The CDR3 bases are TGTGCCAGCAGCCTCCCGGGGAAGGGCTACACCTTC. This gives the protein CASSLPGKGYTF.